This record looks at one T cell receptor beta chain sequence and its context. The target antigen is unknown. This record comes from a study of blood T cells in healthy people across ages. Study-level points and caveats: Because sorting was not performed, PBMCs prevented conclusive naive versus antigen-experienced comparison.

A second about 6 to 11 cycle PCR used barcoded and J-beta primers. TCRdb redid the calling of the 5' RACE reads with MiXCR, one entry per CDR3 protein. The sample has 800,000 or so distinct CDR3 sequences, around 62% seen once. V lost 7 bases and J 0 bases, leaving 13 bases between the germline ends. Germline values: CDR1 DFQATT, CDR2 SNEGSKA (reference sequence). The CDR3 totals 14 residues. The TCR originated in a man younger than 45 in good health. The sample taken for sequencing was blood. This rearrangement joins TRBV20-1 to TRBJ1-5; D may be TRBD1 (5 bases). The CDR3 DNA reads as TGCAGTGTCCTAGGGGAAAATAGCAATCAGCCCCAGCATTTT. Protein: CSVLGENSNQPQHF.